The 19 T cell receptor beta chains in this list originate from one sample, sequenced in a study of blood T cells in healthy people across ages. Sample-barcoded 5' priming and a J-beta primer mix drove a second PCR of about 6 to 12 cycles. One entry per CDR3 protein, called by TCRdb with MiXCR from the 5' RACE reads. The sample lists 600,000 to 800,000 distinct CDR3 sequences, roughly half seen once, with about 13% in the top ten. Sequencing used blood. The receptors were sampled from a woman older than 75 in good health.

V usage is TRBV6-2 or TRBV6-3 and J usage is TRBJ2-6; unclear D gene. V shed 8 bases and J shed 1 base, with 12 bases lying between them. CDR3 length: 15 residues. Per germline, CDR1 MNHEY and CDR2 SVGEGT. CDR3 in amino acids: CASGFTPSGANVLTF. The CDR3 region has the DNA TGTGCCAGCGGTTTCACTCCTTCTGGGGCCAACGTCCTGACTTTC.

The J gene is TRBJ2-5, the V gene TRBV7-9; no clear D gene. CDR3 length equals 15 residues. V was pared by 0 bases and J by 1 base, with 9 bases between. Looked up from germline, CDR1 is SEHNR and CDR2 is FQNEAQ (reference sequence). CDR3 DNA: TGTGCCAGCAGCTTAGCGTTGGGGATCCAAGAGACCCAGTACTTC. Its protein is CASSLALGIQETQYF.

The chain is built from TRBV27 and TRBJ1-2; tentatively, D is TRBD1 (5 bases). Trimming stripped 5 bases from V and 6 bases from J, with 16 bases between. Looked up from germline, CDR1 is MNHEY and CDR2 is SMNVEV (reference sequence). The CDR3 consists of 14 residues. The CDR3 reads CASSPGRGGDGYTF. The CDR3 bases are TGTGCCAGCAGTCCCGGCCGGGGCGGGGATGGCTACACCTTC.

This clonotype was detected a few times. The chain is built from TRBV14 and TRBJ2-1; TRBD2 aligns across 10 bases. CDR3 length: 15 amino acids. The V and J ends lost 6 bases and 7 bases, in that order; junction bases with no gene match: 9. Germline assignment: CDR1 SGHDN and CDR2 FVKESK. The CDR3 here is CASSTSGTSWNEQFF. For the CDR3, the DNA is TGTGCCAGCAGTACTAGCGGGACGAGTTGGAATGAGCAGTTCTTC.

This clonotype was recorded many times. DNA for the CDR3: TGTGCCAGCAGTTGGGCGGGTAAACTCCAAGAGACCCAGTACTTC. It yields the protein CASSWAGKLQETQYF. The chain employs TRBV28 and TRBJ2-5, with D possibly being TRBD2 (5 bases). CDR1 and CDR2 (germline): MDHEN, SYDVKM. The CDR3 length is 15 residues. Trimming took off 4 bases at V and 1 base at J, with 13 bases between the two ends. Looking up the rest from reference TRBV28 and TRBJ2-5 gives the full variable domain: DVKVTQSSRYLVKRTGEKVFLECVQDMDHENMFWYRQDPGLGLRLIYFSYDVKMKEKGDIPEGYSVSREKKERFSLILESASTNQTSMYLCASSWAGKLQETQYFGPGTRLLVL.

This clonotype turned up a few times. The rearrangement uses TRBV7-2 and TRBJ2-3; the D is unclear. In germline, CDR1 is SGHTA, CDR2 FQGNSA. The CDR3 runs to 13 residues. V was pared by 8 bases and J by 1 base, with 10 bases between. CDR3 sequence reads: CASGFYGTDTQYF. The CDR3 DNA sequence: TGTGCCAGCGGGTTTTATGGCACAGATACGCAGTATTTT. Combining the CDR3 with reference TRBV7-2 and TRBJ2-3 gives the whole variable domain GAGVSQSPSNKVTEKGKDVELRCDPISGHTALYWYRQSLGQGLEFLIYFQGNSAPDKSGLPSDRFSAERTGGSVSTLTIQRTQQEDSAVYLCASGFYGTDTQYFGPGTRLTVL.

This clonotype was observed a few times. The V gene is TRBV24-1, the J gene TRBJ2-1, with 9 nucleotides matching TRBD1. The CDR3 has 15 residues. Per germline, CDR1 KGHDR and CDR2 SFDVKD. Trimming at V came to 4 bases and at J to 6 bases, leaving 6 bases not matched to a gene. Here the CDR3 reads CATSDPGQGLNEQFF. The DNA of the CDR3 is TGTGCCACCAGTGACCCGGGACAGGGCCTCAATGAGCAGTTCTTC.

The CDR3 nucleotides read TGCGGTATCAGGGATACCTATAATTCACCCCTCCACTTT. Its protein is CGIRDTYNSPLHF. The genes are TRBV20-1 and TRBJ1-6; weak D call: TRBD1 (5 bases). CDR1 is DFQATT and CDR2 is SNEGSKA in the germline V gene (reference sequence). The CDR3 spans 13 residues.

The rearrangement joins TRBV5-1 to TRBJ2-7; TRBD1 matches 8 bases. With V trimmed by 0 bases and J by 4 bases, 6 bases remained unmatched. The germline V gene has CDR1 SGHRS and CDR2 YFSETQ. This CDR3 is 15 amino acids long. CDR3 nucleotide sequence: TGCGCCAGCAGCTTGGACGGACAGGGTTCGTACGAGCAGTACTTC. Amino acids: CASSLDGQGSYEQYF.

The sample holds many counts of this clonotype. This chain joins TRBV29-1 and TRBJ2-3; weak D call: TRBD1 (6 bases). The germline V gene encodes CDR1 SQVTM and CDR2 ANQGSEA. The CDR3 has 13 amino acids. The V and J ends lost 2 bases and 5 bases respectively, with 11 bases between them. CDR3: CSVETGFKDTQYF. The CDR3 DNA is TGCAGCGTTGAAACAGGGTTTAAAGATACGCAGTATTTT.

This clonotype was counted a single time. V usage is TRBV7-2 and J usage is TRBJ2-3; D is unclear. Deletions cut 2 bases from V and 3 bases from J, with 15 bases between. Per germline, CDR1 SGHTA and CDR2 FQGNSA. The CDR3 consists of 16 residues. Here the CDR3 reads CASSLMMMVGTDTQYF. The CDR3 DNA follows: TGTGCCAGCAGCTTAATGATGATGGTTGGGACAGATACGCAGTATTTT. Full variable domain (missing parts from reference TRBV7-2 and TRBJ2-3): GAGVSQSPSNKVTEKGKDVELRCDPISGHTALYWYRQSLGQGLEFLIYFQGNSAPDKSGLPSDRFSAERTGGSVSTLTIQRTQQEDSAVYLCASSLMMMVGTDTQYFGPGTRLTVL.

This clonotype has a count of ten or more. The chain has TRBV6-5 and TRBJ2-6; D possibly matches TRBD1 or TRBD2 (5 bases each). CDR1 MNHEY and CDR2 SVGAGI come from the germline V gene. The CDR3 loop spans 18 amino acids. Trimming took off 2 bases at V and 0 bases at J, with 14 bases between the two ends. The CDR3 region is CASSYRGPTVSGANVLTF. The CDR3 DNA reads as TGTGCCAGCAGTTACAGGGGACCTACTGTCTCTGGGGCCAACGTCCTGACTTTC.

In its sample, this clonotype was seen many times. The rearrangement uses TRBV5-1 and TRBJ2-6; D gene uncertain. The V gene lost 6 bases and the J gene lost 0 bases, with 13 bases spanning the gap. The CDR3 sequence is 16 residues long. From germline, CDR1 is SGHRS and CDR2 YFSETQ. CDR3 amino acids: CASTPLFSSGANVLTF. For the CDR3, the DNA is TGCGCCAGCACCCCACTCTTCAGCTCTGGGGCCAACGTCCTGACTTTC.

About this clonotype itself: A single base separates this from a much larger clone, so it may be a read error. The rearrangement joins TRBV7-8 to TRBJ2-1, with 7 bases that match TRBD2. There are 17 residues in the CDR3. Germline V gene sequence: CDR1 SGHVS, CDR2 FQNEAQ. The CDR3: CAGSLRPSGGGYNEQFF. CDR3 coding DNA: TGTGCCGGCAGCTTAAGGCCTAGCGGCGGAGGATATAATGAGCAGTTCTTC.

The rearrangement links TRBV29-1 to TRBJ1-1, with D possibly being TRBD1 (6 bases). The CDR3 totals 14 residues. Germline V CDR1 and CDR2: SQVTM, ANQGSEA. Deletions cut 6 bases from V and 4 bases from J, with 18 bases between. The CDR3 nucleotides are TGCAGCGTCGGCTGGGACATTCGGTCCACTGAAGCTTTCTTT. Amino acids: CSVGWDIRSTEAFF.

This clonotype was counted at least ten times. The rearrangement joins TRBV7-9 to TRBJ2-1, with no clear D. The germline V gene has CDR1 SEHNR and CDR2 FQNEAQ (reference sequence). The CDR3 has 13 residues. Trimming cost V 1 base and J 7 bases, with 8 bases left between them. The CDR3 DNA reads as TGTGCCAGCAGCTTAGTCCGTAAAAATGAGCAGTTCTTC. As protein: CASSLVRKNEQFF.

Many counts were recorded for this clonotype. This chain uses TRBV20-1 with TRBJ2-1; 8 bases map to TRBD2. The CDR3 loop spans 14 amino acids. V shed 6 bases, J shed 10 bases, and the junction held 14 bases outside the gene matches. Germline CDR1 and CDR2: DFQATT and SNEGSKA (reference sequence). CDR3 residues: CSAHPGLGSNEQFF. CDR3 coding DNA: TGCAGTGCCCACCCGGGACTAGGATCCAACGAGCAGTTCTTC.

CDR3 nucleotide sequence: TGTGCCACCAGTGATTGGGACAGGGGGCTTAATGAGCAGTTCTTC. Translated, it gives CATSDWDRGLNEQFF. The chain joins TRBV24-1 to TRBJ2-1, with 12 bases aligning to TRBD1. Trimming took 2 bases from V and 7 from J; bases not matched to a gene: 2. CDR3 length: 15 residues. Germline V gives CDR1 KGHDR, CDR2 SFDVKD.

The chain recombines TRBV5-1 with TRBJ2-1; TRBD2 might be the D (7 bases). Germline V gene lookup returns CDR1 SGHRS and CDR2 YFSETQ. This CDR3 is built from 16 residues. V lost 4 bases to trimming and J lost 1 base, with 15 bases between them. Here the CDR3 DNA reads TGCGCCAGCAGCCTCCCCCGGGGGGCTTCCTACAATGAGCAGTTCTTC. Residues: CASSLPRGASYNEQFF.